These 6 T cell receptor beta chains were sequenced from one sample in a study of OX40 agonist ivuxolimab in advanced cancers. The data were produced by immunoSEQ multiplex PCR, yet TCRdb's version contains in-frame clones alone and is incomplete. The sample yields fewer than 30,000 clones, approximately 86% seen once. The sample was CD4+ or CD8+ T cells sorted from blood, taken in a trial of the OX40 agonist ivuxolimab. All receptors come from an adult with an advanced solid tumor such as melanoma, head and neck, liver or kidney cancer.

The chain couples TRBV21-1 to TRBJ2-3; the table's D gene call, TRBD2, was not cross checked with the DNA. TRBV21-1 is marked as a pseudogene. The CDR3 extends over 19 amino acids. CDR3 residues: CASSNLSTRGGLGTDTQYF. CDR3 DNA: TGTGCCAGCAGCAACCTTAGTACACGGGGGGGCCTCGGCACAGATACGCAGTATTTT.

The V and J genes are TRBV10-3 and TRBJ1-1, with no clear D. Trimming cost V 11 bases and J 2 bases, with 15 bases left between them. CDR1 and CDR2 (germline): ENHRY, SYGVKD. The CDR3 loop spans 13 amino acids. CDR3 coding DNA: TGTGCCTCCATGGGAGTTCTTAACACTGAAGCTTTCTTT. As protein: CASMGVLNTEAFF.

The chain is built from TRBV11-2 and TRBJ2-3; D might be TRBD2 (6 bases). V was cut by 0 bases and J by 3 bases, with 13 bases left in between. Germline V gene lookup returns CDR1 SGHAT and CDR2 FQNNGV. The CDR3 runs to 16 residues. Here the CDR3 reads CASSLEAGWKTDTQYF. The CDR3 nucleotides read TGTGCCAGCAGCTTAGAGGCGGGGTGGAAAACAGATACGCAGTATTTT.

This clone was counted once. The CDR3 nucleotides are TGTGCCAGCAGAGCCTCAGGGATTCTAAACACTGAAGCTTTCTTT. It encodes CASRASGILNTEAFF. The V and J genes are TRBV6-1 and TRBJ1-1, with D perhaps TRBD1 (5 bases). The germline CDR1 and CDR2 sequences are MNHNS and SASEGT. V was clipped by 6 bases and J by 2 bases, with 16 bases between them. This CDR3 is built from 15 residues.

This chain uses TRBV27 with TRBJ2-7, with TRBD1 identical over 7 bases. V gave up 2 bases and J gave up 2 bases; unmatched junction bases: 3. In germline, CDR1 is MNHEY, CDR2 SMNVEV (reference sequence). The CDR3 runs to 14 residues. The CDR3 DNA reads as TGTGCCAGCAGTTTAAGGGACAGAGCCTACGAGCAGTACTTC. The encoded protein is CASSLRDRAYEQYF.

The rearrangement uses TRBV30 and TRBJ2-7, with 9 bases fitting TRBD1. V was pared by 3 bases and J by 2 bases, with 8 bases of the junction left unmatched. Germline-derived CDR1 and CDR2 are GTSNPN and SVGIG (reference sequence). The CDR3 totals 15 residues. The CDR3 protein is CAWRGWDRDTYEQYF. For the CDR3, the DNA is TGTGCCTGGAGAGGATGGGACAGGGATACCTACGAGCAGTACTTC.